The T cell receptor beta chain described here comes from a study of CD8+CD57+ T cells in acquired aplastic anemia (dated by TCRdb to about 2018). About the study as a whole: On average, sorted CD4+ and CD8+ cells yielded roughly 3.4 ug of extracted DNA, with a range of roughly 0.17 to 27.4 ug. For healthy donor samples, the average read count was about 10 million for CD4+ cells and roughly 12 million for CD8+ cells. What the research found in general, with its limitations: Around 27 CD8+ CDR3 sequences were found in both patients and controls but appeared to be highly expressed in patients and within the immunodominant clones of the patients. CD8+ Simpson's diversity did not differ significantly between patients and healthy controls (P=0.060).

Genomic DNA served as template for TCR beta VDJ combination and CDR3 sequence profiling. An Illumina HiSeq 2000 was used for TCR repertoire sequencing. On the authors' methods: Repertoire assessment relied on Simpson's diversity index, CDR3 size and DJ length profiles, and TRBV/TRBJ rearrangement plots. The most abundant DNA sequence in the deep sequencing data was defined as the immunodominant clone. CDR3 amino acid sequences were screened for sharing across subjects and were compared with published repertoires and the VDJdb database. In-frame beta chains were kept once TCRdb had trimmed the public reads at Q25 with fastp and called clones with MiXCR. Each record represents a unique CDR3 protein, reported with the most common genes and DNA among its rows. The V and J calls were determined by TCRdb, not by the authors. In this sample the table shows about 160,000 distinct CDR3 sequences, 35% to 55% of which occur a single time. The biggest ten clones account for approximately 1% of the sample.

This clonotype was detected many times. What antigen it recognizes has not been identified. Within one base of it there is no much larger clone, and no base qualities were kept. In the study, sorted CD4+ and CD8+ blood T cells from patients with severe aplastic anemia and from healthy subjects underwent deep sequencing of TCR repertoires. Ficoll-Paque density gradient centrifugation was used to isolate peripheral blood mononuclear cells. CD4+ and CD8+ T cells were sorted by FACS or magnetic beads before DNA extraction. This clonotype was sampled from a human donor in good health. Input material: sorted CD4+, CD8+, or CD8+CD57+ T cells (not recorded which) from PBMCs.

The CDR3: CASSPEQAFYSPLHF. The DNA sequence is TGTGCCAGCAGCCCAGAACAGGCTTTCTATTCACCCCTCCACTTT. The chain couples TRBV9 to TRBJ1-6; perhaps TRBD1 is the D gene, with 5 bases matching. CDR1 SGDLS and CDR2 YYNGEE are derived from the germline V gene. Trimming costs V 4 bases and J 8 bases, and their ends lie 16 bases apart. The CDR3 has 15 amino acids, counting the end cysteine and phenylalanine. The DNA shown is the 45-base CDR3, in frame from base 1.